These 15 T cell receptor beta chains share one sample of origin, sequenced in a study of T-cell reconstitution after alpha-beta-depleted transplantation in children. Preparation of the TCRbeta library was carried out with unique molecular identifiers. TCRdb processed the PCR reads anew with MiXCR; each CDR3 protein has one entry. The sample has about 340,000 distinct CDR3 sequences, about 14% seen once. Sequenced here: PBMCs, sampled from the stem cell graft. The receptors were gathered from a human donor who donated a stem cell graft to a child with Fanconi anemia.

This clonotype was seen a few times. The chain links TRBV10-1 to TRBJ2-7; D not certain. The germline V gene has CDR1 WNHNN and CDR2 SYGVQD (reference sequence). There are 14 residues in the CDR3. V lost 0 bases and J lost 6, with 12 bases in between. DNA for the CDR3: TGCGCCAGCAGTGAGTCGAACTCGGAAGGCGAGCAGTACTTC. It specifies CASSESNSEGEQYF.

The chain links TRBV29-1 to TRBJ2-2; tentatively, D is TRBD2 (5 bases). V was cut by 5 bases and J by 2 bases, with 12 bases left in between. CDR1 and CDR2 (germline): SQVTM, ANQGSEA. The length of the CDR3 is 14 residues. CDR3 DNA: TGCAGCGTTCAGACTATTTCTAACACCGGGGAGCTGTTTTTT. It specifies CSVQTISNTGELFF.

The gene calls are TRBV6-1 and TRBJ1-1, with D possibly matching TRBD1 (5 bases). Per germline, CDR1 MNHNS and CDR2 SASEGT. Deletions cut 7 bases from V and 0 bases from J, with 15 bases between. CDR3 size: 15 residues. This CDR3 reads CASKRGGSMNTEAFF. CDR3 bases: TGTGCCAGCAAGAGGGGTGGGAGCATGAACACTGAAGCTTTCTTT.

This clonotype was seen a handful of times. The V gene is TRBV25-1, the J gene TRBJ1-1; D is possibly TRBD1 (6 bases). The CDR3 has 15 amino acids. The germline V and J ends were trimmed by 4 bases and 1 base, with 13 bases remaining between them. CDR1 and CDR2 (germline): MGHDK, SYGVNS. In DNA, the CDR3 is TGTGCCAGCAGTGTGGGGAGGGGGTGGAACACTGAAGCTTTCTTT. Encoded protein: CASSVGRGWNTEAFF.

This clonotype occurred a few times. The CDR3 sequence: CASSENRVTEAFF. In nucleotides, the CDR3 is TGCGCCAGCAGTGAGAACAGGGTCACTGAAGCTTTCTTT. The chain employs TRBV10-1 and TRBJ1-1, with a tentative D call TRBD1 (6 bases). The ends were cut back, 2 bases at V and 4 bases at J, with 8 bases in the middle. The CDR3 contains 13 residues. CDR1 is WNHNN, CDR2 SYGVQD, per germline (reference sequence).

This clonotype was seen a few times. This chain connects TRBV2 to TRBJ2-3; D uncertain. The CDR3 totals 11 residues. V lost 7 bases, J lost 7 bases, and 9 bases lay in between. The germline V gene encodes CDR1 SNHLY and CDR2 FYNNEI. In nucleotides, the CDR3 is TGTGCCAGCACCCGGTCGAATACGCAGTATTTT. This gives the protein CASTRSNTQYF.

This chain connects TRBV12-3 or TRBV12-4 to TRBJ2-1; the match to TRBD2 covers 10 bases. There are 15 residues in the CDR3. Trimming removed 6 bases from V and 4 bases from J; junction bases left unmatched: 6. CDR3 coding DNA: TGTGCCAGCAGCTTCCTAGCGGGGGATTACAATGAGCAGTTCTTC. Amino acids: CASSFLAGDYNEQFF.

This clonotype was detected only a few times. The rearrangement uses TRBV20-1 and TRBJ2-3; 11 nucleotides match TRBD2. The germline V gene has CDR1 DFQATT and CDR2 SNEGSKA (reference sequence). The CDR3 is 17 residues long. With V trimmed by 5 bases and J by 2 bases, 12 bases remained unmatched. The CDR3 is CSASSPRLAGSTDTQYF. The DNA of the CDR3 is TGCAGTGCTTCTTCGCCCCGACTAGCGGGATCCACAGATACGCAGTATTTT.

In this sample, this clonotype turned up many times. J is TRBJ2-3 and V is TRBV7-8; 15 bases are a match to TRBD2. CDR3 size: 17 residues. Germline CDR1 is SGHVS and CDR2 is FQNEAQ. The trim removed 5 bases at V and 3 bases at J, leaving 6 bases unmatched. The CDR3 sequence: CASSQQGLAGGTDTQYF. The CDR3 DNA follows: TGTGCCAGCAGCCAACAGGGACTAGCGGGGGGAACAGATACGCAGTATTTT.

The table lists this clonotype with a few counts. The chain couples TRBV19 to TRBJ2-1, with 7 bases aligning to TRBD1. With 6 bases clipped from V and 7 bases from J, the junction kept 6 bases outside the gene matches. The length of the CDR3 is 13 residues. Germline CDR1 LNHDA, CDR2 SQIVND (reference sequence). CDR3 region: CASSRQGWNEQFF. CDR3 nucleotides: TGTGCCAGTAGCCGACAGGGATGGAATGAGCAGTTCTTC.

The chain has TRBV28 and TRBJ2-3, with D unclear. This CDR3 is 11 amino acids long. Trimming took 5 bases from V and 7 from J, leaving 7 bases between them. The germline V gene has CDR1 MDHEN and CDR2 SYDVKM. The CDR3, as DNA: TGTGCCAGCAGTGGGTCGAATACGCAGTATTTT. Amino acids: CASSGSNTQYF.

The chain recombines TRBV7-6 with TRBJ2-1, with TRBD1 as a possible D gene (6 bases). CDR3 size: 18 residues. Germline CDR1 is SGHVS and CDR2 is FNYEAQ. V lost 5 bases and J lost 1, with 21 bases in between. The CDR3 DNA follows: TGTGCCAGCAGCAGCTCCCGGGACATAAGGCTATCCTACAATGAGCAGTTCTTC. Amino acids: CASSSSRDIRLSYNEQFF.

This clonotype occurred many times. This rearrangement joins TRBV6-5 to TRBJ1-3; D unresolved. V was trimmed by 2 bases and J by 4 bases, leaving 0 bases between them. The CDR3 contains 11 residues. Germline V gene sequence: CDR1 MNHEY, CDR2 SVGAGI. CDR3 DNA sequence: TGTGCCAGCAGTTACGGAAACACCATATATTTT. It encodes CASSYGNTIYF.

This clonotype has ten or more counts. The CDR3 sequence: CASSQQGANSPLHF. CDR3 sequence (DNA): TGTGCCAGCAGCCAACAGGGGGCGAATTCACCCCTCCACTTT. V gene TRBV7-9 combines with J gene TRBJ1-6; 9 nucleotides match TRBD1. V lost 5 bases, J lost 7 bases, and 3 bases stayed unmatched. The CDR3 sequence is 14 residues long. Germline V gene data show CDR1 as SEHNR and CDR2 as FQNEAQ (reference sequence).

Notes on this clonotype: A much larger clone differs from this one at a single base, so this may be a read error. J is TRBJ2-2 and V is TRBV7-7; D possibly corresponds to TRBD2 (5 bases). CDR1 and CDR2 from the germline V gene are SSHAT and FNYEAQ (reference sequence). CDR3 length equals 16 residues. The CDR3 region is CASSGICSANTGELFF. CDR3 DNA: TGTGCTAGCAGCGGTATCTGCTCGGCGAACACCGGGGAGCTGTTTTTT.